This T cell receptor beta chain was retrieved from a study of blood T cells in healthy people across ages. Healthy Caucasians from Russia aged roughly 6 to 100 served as donors. A J-beta primer mix and a sample-barcoded 5' primer were used in a second PCR of roughly 6 to 11 cycles. TCRdb analysed the 5' RACE reads with MiXCR anew, one entry per CDR3 protein. In the table there are under 1,100,000 distinct CDR3 sequences, around 25% of which are singletons. This CDR3 is built from 15 residues. Germline assignment: CDR1 SGDLS and CDR2 YYNGEE. Study-wide points: It was found that TCR beta diversity correlated strongly with the percentage of naive T cells.

Turning to this clonotype: What it binds is unknown.

The sample also formed part of further work on T cells of mothers and their children. This second report adds: cDNA synthesis used all extracted RNA, 1.5 ug per 15 ul. Second-PCR amplification with M1S added sample barcodes and 2-4 random nucleotides.

The TCR comes from a girl aged 2 to 10 in good health. The V call is TRBV9, the J call TRBJ2-5, with a tentative D call TRBD2 (6 bases). The J call may be faulty, since TRBJ2-7 better matches the DNA end. The sample was blood. Written as DNA, the CDR3 is TGTGCCAGCAGCCCCCCGGCGGGAAGAAACTACGAGCAGTACTTC. Its protein is CASSPPAGRNYEQYF.